The 21 T cell receptor beta chains below were found in one sample sequenced in a study of T cells in Graves' hyperthyroidism and ophthalmopathy. Amplification of TCR beta CDR3 regions used RNA as the template. In the first-round RT-PCR of the TCR CDR3, the HTBI primer set was used. TCRdb reanalysed the multiplex PCR reads using MiXCR and keeps one entry per CDR3 protein. The table shows over 500,000 distinct CDR3 sequences, with 13% to 15% occurring only once. Material: blood. These receptors came from a middle-aged woman with Graves' hyperthyroidism.

This clonotype appeared many times. The chain employs TRBV20-1 and TRBJ2-1; no definite D call. The germline CDR1 and CDR2 sequences are DFQATT and SNEGSKA (reference sequence). V was clipped by 5 bases and J by 0 bases, with 8 bases between them. This CDR3 spans 13 amino acids. CDR3 DNA: TGCAGTGCTCAGCGATCCTCCTACAATGAGCAGTTCTTC. Amino acid sequence: CSAQRSSYNEQFF.

This clonotype was counted at least ten times. J is TRBJ2-7 and V is TRBV6-1; D might be TRBD1 (5 bases). The V gene's germline CDR1 is MNHNS and CDR2 SASEGT. Trimming removed 2 bases from V and 9 bases from J, with 17 bases in between. CDR3 length: 14 amino acids. The CDR3 reads CASSETGTTIGQYF. The CDR3 DNA is TGTGCCAGCAGTGAAACAGGCACTACGATAGGGCAGTACTTC.

Ten or more counts support this clonotype. The chain couples TRBV5-8 to TRBJ2-1, with D tentatively TRBD1 or TRBD2 (5 bases each). The CDR3 loop spans 11 amino acids. Germline V lookup: CDR1 SGHTS, CDR2 YDEGEE. The V end was cut by 0 bases, the J end by 12 bases, with 7 bases between. The DNA of the CDR3 is TGTGCCAGCAGCTTGGCAGGGAGGCAGTTCTTC. The encoded protein is CASSLAGRQFF. Drawing the rest from reference TRBV5-8 and TRBJ2-1, the complete variable domain is EAGVTQSPTHLIKTRGQQATLRCSPISGHTSVYWYQQALGLGLQFLLWYDEGEERNRGNFPPRFSGRQFPNYSSELNVNALELEDSALYLCASSLAGRQFFGPGTRLTVL.

The sample holds a few counts of this clonotype. This chain links TRBV6-5 with TRBJ2-2; D remains unclear. The CDR3 is made up of 17 amino acids. Trimming left V 2 bases short and J 2 bases short, with 15 bases between. CDR1 and CDR2 (germline): MNHEY, SVGAGI. The CDR3 coding sequence is TGTGCCAGCAGTTACGATGTAAGCAGGCTAAACACCGGGGAGCTGTTTTTT. It yields the protein CASSYDVSRLNTGELFF.

This clonotype was recorded many times. The gene calls are TRBV30 and TRBJ2-2, with unresolved D. There are 12 residues in the CDR3. CDR1 and CDR2 (germline): GTSNPN, SVGIG (reference sequence). V lost 4 bases and J lost 1, with 4 bases in between. This CDR3 is CAWTQNTGELFF. The DNA for the CDR3 is TGTGCCTGGACCCAGAACACCGGGGAGCTGTTTTTT.

This clonotype was seen repeatedly, ten times or more. The J gene is TRBJ2-7, the V gene TRBV7-3, with a tentative D call TRBD1 (6 bases). CDR1 and CDR2 (germline): SGHTA, FQGTGA. The CDR3 runs 18 residues. Trimming removed 3 bases from V and 6 bases from J, with 27 bases in between. This CDR3 reads CASSLRIYPPGQRPEQYF. Written as DNA, the CDR3 is TGTGCCAGCAGCTTGCGGATCTACCCGCCCGGACAGAGGCCCGAGCAGTACTTC. The complete variable domain, with remaining parts taken from reference TRBV7-3 and TRBJ2-7, reads GAGVSQTPSNKVTEKGKYVELRCDPISGHTALYWYRQSLGQGPEFLIYFQGTGAADDSGLPNDRFFAVRPEGSVSTLKIQRTERGDSAVYLCASSLRIYPPGQRPEQYFGPGTRLTVT.

This clonotype has only a few counts. The chain carries TRBV14 and TRBJ2-2; tentatively, D is TRBD1 or TRBD2 (6 bases each). This CDR3 is built from 16 residues. Deletions cut 4 bases from V and 4 bases from J, with 16 bases between. Germline CDR1 SGHDN, CDR2 FVKESK. The CDR3 is CASSPLGGGITGELFF. The CDR3 nucleotides are TGTGCCAGCAGCCCTCTGGGGGGCGGCATCACCGGGGAGCTGTTTTTT.

The V call is TRBV3-1, the J call TRBJ2-5; 8 bases agree with TRBD2. The V gene's germline CDR1 is LGHDT and CDR2 YNNKEL (reference sequence). This CDR3 region has 15 residues. With 0 bases clipped from V and 5 bases from J, the junction kept 5 bases outside the gene matches. The CDR3 coding sequence is TGTGCCAGCAGCCAAGATCCGGGACTAGGGGAGACCCAGTACTTC. Its protein is CASSQDPGLGETQYF.

This clonotype was counted only a few times. The chain uses TRBV7-2 and TRBJ2-5, with 7 bases fitting TRBD2. J gave up 3 bases and V 2 bases, and 3 bases lay outside the gene matches. The germline V gene has CDR1 SGHTA and CDR2 FQGNSA. The CDR3 runs 14 residues. The CDR3 sequence: CASSLLLAEETQYF. DNA for the CDR3: TGTGCCAGCAGCTTATTGCTAGCGGAAGAGACCCAGTACTTC.

Many counts were recorded for this clonotype. V usage is TRBV29-1 and J usage is TRBJ2-5; D unclear. Trimming cost V 3 bases and J 1 base, with 12 bases left between them. Germline V gene lookup returns CDR1 SQVTM and CDR2 ANQGSEA. The CDR3 has 14 amino acids. CDR3 nucleotides: TGCAGCGTTGACCCCCACAGTTTCCAAGAGACCCAGTACTTC. Encoded protein: CSVDPHSFQETQYF.

The rearrangement links TRBV28 to TRBJ1-6, with TRBD1 matching over 9 bases. CDR3 size: 14 residues. CDR1 is MDHEN and CDR2 is SYDVKM in the germline V gene. V shed 5 bases, J shed 9 bases, and the junction held 5 bases outside the gene matches. CDR3: CASSERDRVSPLHF. The CDR3 nucleotides are TGTGCCAGCAGTGAGAGGGACAGGGTTTCACCCCTCCACTTT.

This clonotype was observed at least ten times. The chain recombines TRBV6-5 with TRBJ2-1; weak D call: TRBD1 (5 bases). The CDR3 runs to 16 residues. The germline V and J ends were trimmed by 0 bases and 4 bases, with 13 bases remaining between them. CDR1 is MNHEY, CDR2 SVGAGI, per germline. CDR3 residues: CASSYSSGKGYNEQFF. As DNA, the CDR3 is TGTGCCAGCAGTTACTCTTCAGGGAAAGGGTACAATGAGCAGTTCTTC.

The rearrangement uses TRBV20-1 and TRBJ2-1, with 13 bases fitting TRBD2. The CDR3 loop spans 15 amino acids. V was pared by 3 bases and J by 6 bases, with 5 bases of the junction left unmatched. Germline CDR1 and CDR2: DFQATT and SNEGSKA (reference sequence). The CDR3 DNA reads as TGCAGTGCTAGCCCACTAGCGGGAGGGTCCAATGAGCAGTTCTTC. It yields the protein CSASPLAGGSNEQFF.

The genes are TRBV5-1 and TRBJ2-7; 8 bases match TRBD1. Losses at the gene ends were 4 bases for V and 2 bases for J; bases not matched to a gene: 14. Germline CDR1 is SGHRS and CDR2 is YFSETQ. The CDR3 loop spans 17 amino acids. The DNA for the CDR3 is TGCGCCAGCAGCCTTGCCGGGACAGGACGACTAACCTACGAGCAGTACTTC. Protein product: CASSLAGTGRLTYEQYF. The full variable domain, rest sourced from reference TRBV5-1 and TRBJ2-7, is KAGVTQTPRYLIKTRGQQVTLSCSPISGHRSVSWYQQTPGQGLQFLFEYFSETQRNKGNFPGRFSGRQFSNSRSEMNVSTLELGDSALYLCASSLAGTGRLTYEQYFGPGTRLTVT.

The sample holds many counts of this clonotype. The chain recombines TRBV7-3 with TRBJ2-2, with a weak D call TRBD1 (6 bases). Germline lookup yields CDR1 SGHTA and CDR2 FQGTGA. The CDR3 contains 13 residues. V gave up 5 bases and J gave up 7 bases, with 11 bases separating them. The CDR3 is CASSANRDGELFF. CDR3 DNA: TGTGCCAGCAGCGCGAACAGGGACGGGGAGCTGTTTTTT.

In the case of this clonotype: This sequence may be a read error, since a much larger clone differs from it by one base. This chain joins TRBV12-3 or TRBV12-4 and TRBJ2-3; D gene uncertain. The germline V and J ends were trimmed by 6 bases and 7 bases, with 17 bases remaining between them. The CDR3 totals 14 residues. This chain's CDR3 is CASRATGPPYTQYF. The CDR3 nucleotides are TGTGCCAGCAGGGCGACTGGTCCCCCGTATACGCAGTATTTT.

At least ten counts were recorded for this clonotype. Written as DNA, the CDR3 is TGTGCCAGCAGCTTAGCGGGAGCGGGAAGCGACGAGCAGTACTTC. It yields the protein CASSLAGAGSDEQYF. The gene calls are TRBV7-9 and TRBJ2-7, with 7 bases lining up with TRBD2. With V trimmed by 0 bases and J by 5 bases, 7 bases remained unmatched. This CDR3 comprises 15 residues. Germline-derived CDR1 and CDR2 are SEHNR and FQNEAQ (reference sequence).

This clonotype was counted ten times or more. The gene calls are TRBV28 and TRBJ1-2; D is perhaps TRBD1 (6 bases). Germline V gives CDR1 MDHEN, CDR2 SYDVKM. The CDR3 is made up of 14 amino acids. The ends were cut back, 8 bases at V and 8 bases at J, with 21 bases in the middle. The CDR3 region is CASLDVTGRVGYTF. The CDR3 bases are TGTGCCAGCCTTGATGTCACAGGGAGAGTCGGCTACACCTTC.

This clonotype came up many times. The CDR3 protein is CASSYVSGPYEQYF. The DNA of the CDR3 is TGTGCCAGCAGTTACGTGTCAGGGCCCTACGAGCAGTACTTC. The chain combines TRBV6-5 with TRBJ2-7, with D perhaps TRBD1 (5 bases). The CDR3 consists of 14 residues. Between the trimmed V and J ends, which lost 2 bases and 2 bases, there was a span of 10 bases. From germline, CDR1 is MNHEY and CDR2 SVGAGI.

This clonotype appeared a few times. The chain is built from TRBV15 and TRBJ2-6; 10 nucleotides line up with TRBD2. The CDR3 sequence is 20 residues long. The junction had 11 bases not matched to a gene; V was cut back by 0 bases and J by 3 bases. Germline loops: CDR1 LNHNV, CDR2 YYDKDF (reference sequence). The CDR3 DNA follows: TGTGCCACCAGCAGAGATATAAGGTCTAGCGGGAGTTTTGGGGCCAACGTCCTGACTTTC. Residues: CATSRDIRSSGSFGANVLTF.

This clonotype occurred a few times. In DNA form, the CDR3 reads TGCAGTGCTAGTTCCCAATGGGACAGGGGGTCCGGTGGCAATCAGCCCCAGCATTTT. As protein: CSASSQWDRGSGGNQPQHF. The genes are TRBV20-1 and TRBJ1-5; 11 nucleotides match TRBD1. Germline lookup yields CDR1 DFQATT and CDR2 SNEGSKA (reference sequence). V trimming: 3 bases; J trimming: 2 bases; junction bases outside the gene matches: 15. This CDR3 contains 19 residues.